The 13 T cell receptor beta chains below all came from one sample that was sequenced in a study of shared clonotypes between healthy human individuals. The method was immunoSEQ multiplex PCR; TCRdb's version includes in-frame clones alone and lacks a portion of them. The table has approximately 480,000 clones, almost 80% seen once. Sequenced: PBMCs. These receptors were collected from a woman aged 40 to 49 in good health. Some clones in this sample may be carry-over from other donors' samples.

The rearrangement links TRBV5-1 to TRBJ2-2; D possibly corresponds to TRBD1 (6 bases). The CDR3 spans 15 residues. V was cut by 0 bases and J by 4 bases, with 10 bases left in between. Germline V gene sequence: CDR1 SGHRS, CDR2 YFSETQ. CDR3 DNA sequence: TGCGCCAGCAGCTTGGGTTGGGGGCGCACCGGGGAGCTGTTTTTT. Protein: CASSLGWGRTGELFF.

The table lists this clone with a count of one. This sequence joins TRBV5-1 and TRBJ1-2; 9 bases line up with TRBD1. With 4 bases clipped from V and 4 bases from J, the junction kept 5 bases outside the gene matches. This CDR3 has 14 residues. Per the germline V gene, CDR1 is SGHRS and CDR2 is YFSETQ. CDR3 nucleotides: TGCGCCAGCAGCACGGACAGGGGAGTCTATGGCTACACCTTC. It encodes CASSTDRGVYGYTF.

The chain recombines TRBV18 with TRBJ1-1, with D tentatively TRBD1 (6 bases). V was pared by 1 base and J by 0 bases, with 9 bases between. Per germline, CDR1 KGHSH and CDR2 LQKENI. This CDR3 region has 15 residues. The CDR3: CASSPQGEVNTEAFF. In nucleotides, the CDR3 is TGTGCCAGCTCACCACAGGGGGAGGTGAACACTGAAGCTTTCTTT. Full variable domain (rest looked up from reference TRBV18 and TRBJ1-1): NAGVMQNPRHLVRRRGQEARLRCSPMKGHSHVYWYRQLPEEGLKFMVYLQKENIIDESGMPKERFSAEFPKEGPSILRIQQVVRGDSAAYFCASSPQGEVNTEAFFGQGTRLTVV.

The chain recombines TRBV28 with TRBJ1-2; D is uncertain. The CDR3 length is 15 residues. Trimming took off 0 bases at V and 4 bases at J, with 12 bases between the two ends. Germline CDR1 is MDHEN and CDR2 is SYDVKM. The DNA for the CDR3 is TGTGCCAGCAGTTTATGGGGCATTTGGACCTATGGCTACACCTTC. It yields the protein CASSLWGIWTYGYTF.

The gene calls are TRBV7-8 and TRBJ2-3; no clear D gene. The germline V gene has CDR1 SGHVS and CDR2 FQNEAQ. This CDR3 is built from 11 residues. The V gene lost 5 bases and the J gene lost 5 bases, with 5 bases spanning the gap. CDR3: CASSLLDTQYF. The CDR3 DNA reads TGTGCCAGCAGCCTATTAGATACGCAGTATTTT. Looking up the rest from reference TRBV7-8 and TRBJ2-3 gives the full variable domain: GAGVSQSPRYKVAKRGQDVALRCDPISGHVSLFWYQQALGQGPEFLTYFQNEAQLDKSGLPSDRFFAERPEGSVSTLKIQRTQQEDSAVYLCASSLLDTQYFGPGTRLTVL.

The V and J genes are TRBV1 and TRBJ2-5; TRBD2, the table's D call, lacks a check against the DNA. TRBV1 is labeled a pseudogene. The CDR3 length is 15 residues. CDR3 sequence reads: CTSSQGGSSQETQYF. CDR3 in DNA: TGCACCAGCAGCCAAGGAGGGAGCTCCCAAGAGACCCAGTACTTC.

The chain employs TRBV29-1 and TRBJ2-3; the D gene is possibly TRBD2 (5 bases). The germline V gene encodes CDR1 SQVTM and CDR2 ANQGSEA. V was shortened by 4 bases and J by 0 bases, with 8 bases between the two germline ends. This CDR3 is built from 13 residues. In DNA form, the CDR3 reads TGCAGCGTTGGCGGGCTTAGCACAGATACGCAGTATTTT. The encoded protein is CSVGGLSTDTQYF.

The chain has TRBV5-6 and TRBJ1-2; 9 nucleotides line up with TRBD1. The CDR3 spans 15 residues. J lost 1 base, V lost 5 bases, and 6 bases had no gene match. Germline V lookup: CDR1 SGHDT, CDR2 YYEEEE. The CDR3 protein is CASRTGTGINYGYTF. CDR3 sequence (DNA): TGTGCCAGCAGGACCGGGACAGGGATTAACTATGGCTACACCTTC.

The rearrangement joins TRBV7-7 to TRBJ2-2; 7 nucleotides match TRBD2. Germline trimming cut 3 bases from V and 0 bases from J; bases unmatched to any gene: 1. Germline loops: CDR1 SSHAT, CDR2 FNYEAQ (reference sequence). The CDR3 sequence is 15 residues long. The CDR3 DNA follows: TGTGCCAGCAGCTTGGGGACTACGAACACCGGGGAGCTGTTTTTT. The encoded protein is CASSLGTTNTGELFF.

The chain recombines TRBV15 with TRBJ2-7; 14 bases agree with TRBD2. The CDR3 is made up of 15 amino acids. Losses at the gene ends were 4 bases for V and 6 bases for J; bases not matched to a gene: 5. The germline CDR1 and CDR2 sequences are LNHNV and YYDKDF (reference sequence). The CDR3 here is CATSKGLAGGGEQYF. CDR3 nucleotide sequence: TGTGCCACCAGCAAAGGACTAGCGGGAGGAGGCGAGCAGTACTTC. Together with reference TRBV15 and TRBJ2-7, the CDR3 gives the full variable domain: DAMVIQNPRYQVTQFGKPVTLSCSQTLNHNVMYWYQQKSSQAPKLLFHYYDKDFNNEADTPDNFQSRRPNTSFCFLDIRSPGLGDTAMYLCATSKGLAGGGEQYFGPGTRLTVT.

This clone was seen once. The V gene is TRBV9, the J gene TRBJ2-5, with D maybe TRBD1 (6 bases). The closer fit of TRBJ2-7 to the DNA end suggests the J call may be wrong. Germline-derived CDR1 and CDR2 are SGDLS and YYNGEE. The CDR3 consists of 14 residues. The CDR3 DNA reads as TGTGCCACTAAGCGACAGGATAGCTCCTACGAGCAGTACTTC. Protein product: CATKRQDSSYEQYF.

V usage is TRBV18 and J usage is TRBJ2-2, with 7 positions matching TRBD2. Per the germline V gene, CDR1 is KGHSH and CDR2 is LQKENI. V dropped 3 bases and J dropped 2; count of bases not matched to a gene: 9. The length of the CDR3 is 17 residues. This CDR3 reads CASSPAETSLNTGELFF. CDR3 DNA sequence: TGTGCCAGCTCACCGGCCGAGACTAGCTTAAACACCGGGGAGCTGTTTTTT.

In this sample, this clone turned up once. V and J are TRBV4-3 and TRBJ2-5; 12 bases are a match to TRBD2. CDR1 LGHNA and CDR2 YSLEER come from the germline V gene. The CDR3 loop spans 17 amino acids. V trimming: 4 bases; J trimming: 4 bases; junction bases outside the gene matches: 10. Written as DNA, the CDR3 is TGCGCCAGCAGCCCTTCATATCTAGCGGGAGGGTTAGAGACCCAGTACTTC. Amino acid sequence: CASSPSYLAGGLETQYF.